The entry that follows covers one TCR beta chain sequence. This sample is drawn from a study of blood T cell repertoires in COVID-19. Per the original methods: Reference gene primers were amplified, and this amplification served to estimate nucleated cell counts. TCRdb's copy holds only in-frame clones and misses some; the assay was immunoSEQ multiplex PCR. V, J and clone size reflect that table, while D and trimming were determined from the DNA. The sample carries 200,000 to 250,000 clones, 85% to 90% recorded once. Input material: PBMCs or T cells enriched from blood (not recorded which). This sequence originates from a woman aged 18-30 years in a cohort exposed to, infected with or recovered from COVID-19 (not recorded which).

The DNA for the CDR3 is TGTGCCAGCAGTTCCAGTAGGAGCTCCTATAATTCACCCCTCCACTTT. Protein product: CASSSSRSSYNSPLHF. V gene TRBV7-9 combines with J gene TRBJ1-6; D remains unclear. This CDR3 is 16 amino acids long. Trimming cost V 6 bases and J 0 bases, with 12 bases left between them. Germline CDR1 reads SEHNR; CDR2 reads FQNEAQ (reference sequence).